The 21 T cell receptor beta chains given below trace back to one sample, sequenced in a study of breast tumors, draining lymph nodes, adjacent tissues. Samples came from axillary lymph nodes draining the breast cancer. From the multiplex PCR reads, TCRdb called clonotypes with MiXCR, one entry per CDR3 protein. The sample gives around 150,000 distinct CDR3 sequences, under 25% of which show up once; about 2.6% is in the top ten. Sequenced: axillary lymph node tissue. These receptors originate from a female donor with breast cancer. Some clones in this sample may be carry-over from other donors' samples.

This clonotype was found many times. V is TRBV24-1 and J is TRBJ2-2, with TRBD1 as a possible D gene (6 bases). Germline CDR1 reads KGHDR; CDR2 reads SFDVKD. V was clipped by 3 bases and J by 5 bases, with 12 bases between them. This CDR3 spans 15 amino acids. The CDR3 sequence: CATSDPGTPTGELFF. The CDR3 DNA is TGTGCCACCAGTGATCCCGGGACACCAACCGGGGAGCTGTTTTTT.

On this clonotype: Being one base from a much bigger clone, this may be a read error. CDR3 region: CASAGTWDQPQHF. CDR3 sequence (DNA): TGTGCCAGCGCAGGGACGTGGGATCAGCCCCAGCATTTT. The chain carries TRBV2 and TRBJ1-5, with D perhaps matching TRBD1 (5 bases). V lost 8 bases to trimming and J lost 5 bases, with 13 bases between them. The CDR3 contains 13 residues. CDR1 and CDR2 (germline): SNHLY, FYNNEI.

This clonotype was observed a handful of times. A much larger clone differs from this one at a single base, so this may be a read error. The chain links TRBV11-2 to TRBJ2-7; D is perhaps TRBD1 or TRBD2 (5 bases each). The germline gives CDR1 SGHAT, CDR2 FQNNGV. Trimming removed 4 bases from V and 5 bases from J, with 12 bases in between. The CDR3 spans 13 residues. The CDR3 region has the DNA TGTGCCAGCAGCTGGGGACCGATGCACGAGCAGTACTTC. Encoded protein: CASSWGPMHEQYF.

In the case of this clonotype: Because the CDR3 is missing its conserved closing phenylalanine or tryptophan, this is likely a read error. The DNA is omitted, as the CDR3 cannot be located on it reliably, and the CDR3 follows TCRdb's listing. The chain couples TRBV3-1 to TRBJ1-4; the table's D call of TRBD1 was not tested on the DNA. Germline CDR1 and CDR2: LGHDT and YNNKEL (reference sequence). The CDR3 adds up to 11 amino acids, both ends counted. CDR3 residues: CASSSPGRTFL.

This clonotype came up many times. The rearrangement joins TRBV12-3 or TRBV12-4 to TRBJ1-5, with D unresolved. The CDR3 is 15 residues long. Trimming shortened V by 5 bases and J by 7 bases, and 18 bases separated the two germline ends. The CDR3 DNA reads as TGTGCCAGCAGTCCCCGCAGCGGGCAGGAGCAGCCCCAGCATTTT. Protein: CASSPRSGQEQPQHF.

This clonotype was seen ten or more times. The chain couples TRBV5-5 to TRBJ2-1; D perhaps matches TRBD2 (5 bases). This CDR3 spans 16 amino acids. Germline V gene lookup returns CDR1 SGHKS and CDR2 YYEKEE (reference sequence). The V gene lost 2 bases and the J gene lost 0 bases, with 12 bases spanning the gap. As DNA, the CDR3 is TGTGCCAGCAGCTTAGAGGGTAGTCGCTCCTACAATGAGCAGTTCTTC. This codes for CASSLEGSRSYNEQFF.

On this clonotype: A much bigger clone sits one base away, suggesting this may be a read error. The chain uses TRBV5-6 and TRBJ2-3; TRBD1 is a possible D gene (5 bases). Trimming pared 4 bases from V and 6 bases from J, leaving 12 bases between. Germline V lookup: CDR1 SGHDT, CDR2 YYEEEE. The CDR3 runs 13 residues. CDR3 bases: TGTGCCAGCAGCATGGGAAGGGGCGATACGCAGTATTTT. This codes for CASSMGRGDTQYF.

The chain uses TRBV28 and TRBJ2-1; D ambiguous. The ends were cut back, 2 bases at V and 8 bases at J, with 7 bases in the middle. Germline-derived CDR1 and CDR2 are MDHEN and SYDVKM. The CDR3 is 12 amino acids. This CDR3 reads CASSLQDDEQFF. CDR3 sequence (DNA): TGTGCCAGCAGTTTACAGGACGATGAGCAGTTCTTC.

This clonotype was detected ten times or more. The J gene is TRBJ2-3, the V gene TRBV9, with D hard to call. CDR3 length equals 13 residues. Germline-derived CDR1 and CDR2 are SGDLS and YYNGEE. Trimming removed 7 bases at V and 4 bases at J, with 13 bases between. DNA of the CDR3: TGTGCCAGCGGCCGGTCAATCGCAGATACGCAGTATTTT. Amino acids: CASGRSIADTQYF.

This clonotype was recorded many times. CDR3 sequence (DNA): TGTGCCAGCAGCCCGGGTGGGAGGGCCCACGAGCAGTACTTC. Its translation is CASSPGGRAHEQYF. The chain uses TRBV6-5 and TRBJ2-7; TRBD2 matches 7 bases. The germline CDR1 and CDR2 sequences are MNHEY and SVGAGI. The CDR3 spans 14 residues. V lost 6 bases and J lost 5; bases outside the gene matches: 10.

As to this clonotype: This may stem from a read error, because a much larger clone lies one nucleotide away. The CDR3 nucleotides read TGCAGTGTCCCGGGACAGGGGGGTCTTGTGAGTGAAAAACTGTTTTTT. As protein: CSVPGQGGLVSEKLFF. V gene TRBV20-1 combines with J gene TRBJ1-4; 11 bases are a match to TRBD1. This CDR3 region has 16 residues. V shed 7 bases and J 7 bases; nucleotides not matched to a gene: 14. Germline lookup yields CDR1 DFQATT and CDR2 SNEGSKA (reference sequence).

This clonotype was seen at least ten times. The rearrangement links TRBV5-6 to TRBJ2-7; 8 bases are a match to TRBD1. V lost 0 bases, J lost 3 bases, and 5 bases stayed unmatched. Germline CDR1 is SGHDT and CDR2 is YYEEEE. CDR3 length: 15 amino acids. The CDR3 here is CASSLAATGVYEQYF. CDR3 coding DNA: TGTGCCAGCAGCTTGGCCGCGACAGGGGTCTACGAGCAGTACTTC.

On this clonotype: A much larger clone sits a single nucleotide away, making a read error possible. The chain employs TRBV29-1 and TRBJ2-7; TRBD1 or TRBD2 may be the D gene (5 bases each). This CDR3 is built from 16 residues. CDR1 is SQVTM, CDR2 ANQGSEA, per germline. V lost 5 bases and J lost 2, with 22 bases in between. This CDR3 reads CSVSPLGGPKPYEQYF. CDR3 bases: TGCAGCGTTTCCCCTCTTGGGGGACCAAAACCCTACGAGCAGTACTTC.

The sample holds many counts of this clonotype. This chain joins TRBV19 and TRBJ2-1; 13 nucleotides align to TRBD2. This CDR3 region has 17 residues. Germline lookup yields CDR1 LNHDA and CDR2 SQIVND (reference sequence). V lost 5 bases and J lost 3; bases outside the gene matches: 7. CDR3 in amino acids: CASSLWTSGSRYNEQFF. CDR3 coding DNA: TGTGCCAGTAGTCTCTGGACTAGCGGGAGCCGCTACAATGAGCAGTTCTTC.

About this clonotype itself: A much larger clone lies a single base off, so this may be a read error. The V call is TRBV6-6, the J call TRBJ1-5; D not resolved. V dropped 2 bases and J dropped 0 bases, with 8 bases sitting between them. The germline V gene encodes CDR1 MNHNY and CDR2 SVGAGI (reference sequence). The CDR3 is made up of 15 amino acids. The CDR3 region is CASSYLDISNQPQHF. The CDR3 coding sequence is TGTGCCAGCAGTTACCTAGACATTAGCAATCAGCCCCAGCATTTT.

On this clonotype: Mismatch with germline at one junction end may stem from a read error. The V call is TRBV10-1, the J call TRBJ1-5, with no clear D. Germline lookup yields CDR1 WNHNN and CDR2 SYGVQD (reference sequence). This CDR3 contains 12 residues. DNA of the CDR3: TGCGCCAACAGTGACTCTAATCAGCCCCAGCATTTT. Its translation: CANSDSNQPQHF.

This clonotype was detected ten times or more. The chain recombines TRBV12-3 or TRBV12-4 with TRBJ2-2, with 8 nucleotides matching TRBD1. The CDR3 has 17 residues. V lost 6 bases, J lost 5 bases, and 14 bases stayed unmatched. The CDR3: CASSIEVGTGRTGELFF. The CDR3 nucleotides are TGTGCCAGCAGCATAGAGGTCGGGACAGGAAGGACCGGGGAGCTGTTTTTT.

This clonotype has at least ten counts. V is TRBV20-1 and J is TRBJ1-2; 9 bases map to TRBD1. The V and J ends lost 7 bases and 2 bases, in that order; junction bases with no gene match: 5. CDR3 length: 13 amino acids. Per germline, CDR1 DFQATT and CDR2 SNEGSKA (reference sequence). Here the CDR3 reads CSGGTGKNYGYTF. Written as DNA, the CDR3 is TGCAGTGGGGGGACAGGGAAGAACTATGGCTACACCTTC.

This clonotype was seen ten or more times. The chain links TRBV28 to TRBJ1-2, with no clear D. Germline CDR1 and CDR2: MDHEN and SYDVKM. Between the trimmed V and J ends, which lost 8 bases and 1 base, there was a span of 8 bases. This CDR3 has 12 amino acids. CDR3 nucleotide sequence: TGTGCCAGCTCCGTTAATAACTATGGCTACACCTTC. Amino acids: CASSVNNYGYTF.

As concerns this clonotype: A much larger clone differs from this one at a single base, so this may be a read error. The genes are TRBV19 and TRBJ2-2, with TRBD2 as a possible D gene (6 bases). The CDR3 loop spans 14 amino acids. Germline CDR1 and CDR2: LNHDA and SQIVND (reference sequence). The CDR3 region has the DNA TGTGCCAGTAGTATCGGGAGAGGCACCGGGGAGCCGTTTTTT. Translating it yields CASSIGRGTGEPFF.

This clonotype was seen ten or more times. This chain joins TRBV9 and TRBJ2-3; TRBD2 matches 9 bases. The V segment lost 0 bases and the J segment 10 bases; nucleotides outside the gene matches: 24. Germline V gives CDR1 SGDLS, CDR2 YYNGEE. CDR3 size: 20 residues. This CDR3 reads CASSVEAGRTVAGDWEAQYF. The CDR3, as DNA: TGTGCCAGCAGCGTAGAAGCGGGGAGAACGGTAGCGGGAGATTGGGAGGCGCAGTATTTT.